This entry lists 31 T cell receptor beta chains sequenced from one sample in a study of OX40 agonist ivuxolimab in advanced cancers. Data came from immunoSEQ multiplex PCR; TCRdb stores just in-frame clones and leaves some out. The repertoire has roughly 15,000 clones, 85% to 90% of them found once; the top ten carry approximately 7%. Sequencing was performed on CD4+ or CD8+ T cells sorted from blood, taken in a trial of the OX40 agonist ivuxolimab. The receptors were sampled from an adult with an advanced solid tumor such as melanoma, head and neck, liver or kidney cancer.

The rearrangement joins TRBV28 to TRBJ1-5; D may be TRBD1 (6 bases). This CDR3 has 16 amino acids. The germline V and J ends were trimmed by 4 bases and 4 bases, with 17 bases remaining between them. From germline, CDR1 is MDHEN and CDR2 SYDVKM. CDR3 bases: TGTGCCAGCAGTTCGGGTACCCGAGGGGGAAATCAGCCCCAGCATTTT. The encoded protein is CASSSGTRGGNQPQHF.

This clone appeared a few times. The chain combines TRBV18 with TRBJ1-6; 11 positions match TRBD1. Losses at the gene ends were 2 bases for V and 9 bases for J; bases not matched to a gene: 0. This CDR3 region has 14 residues. In germline, CDR1 is KGHSH, CDR2 LQKENI. The DNA for the CDR3 is TGTGCCAGCTCACCAGGGACAGGGGGTTCACCCCTCCACTTT. As protein: CASSPGTGGSPLHF. The variable domain in full, completed from reference TRBV18 and TRBJ1-6, reads NAGVMQNPRHLVRRRGQEARLRCSPMKGHSHVYWYRQLPEEGLKFMVYLQKENIIDESGMPKERFSAEFPKEGPSILRIQQVVRGDSAAYFCASSPGTGGSPLHFGNGTRLTVT.

The V gene is TRBV10-3, the J gene TRBJ1-1; possibly TRBD1 for D (6 bases). Trimming shortened V by 10 bases and J by 1 base, and 16 bases separated the two germline ends. In germline, CDR1 is ENHRY, CDR2 SYGVKD. The CDR3 runs to 14 residues. The CDR3 reads CATRITGTNTEAFF. CDR3 in DNA: TGTGCCACGAGAATAACAGGGACGAACACTGAAGCTTTCTTT.

The chain couples TRBV2 to TRBJ1-6; D possibly corresponds to TRBD1 (5 bases). This CDR3 comprises 15 residues. CDR1 and CDR2 (germline): SNHLY, FYNNEI. Trimming cost V 3 bases and J 1 base, with 7 bases left between them. CDR3 coding DNA: TGTGCCAGCAGTGAGGGGGTTTCCTATAATTCACCCCTCCACTTT. The encoded protein is CASSEGVSYNSPLHF.

This sequence joins TRBV29-1 and TRBJ1-2; no clear D gene. The ends were cut back, 6 bases at V and 0 bases at J, with 14 bases in the middle. The CDR3 covers 14 residues. Germline CDR1 reads SQVTM; CDR2 reads ANQGSEA. The CDR3 protein is CSVQTLLANYGYTF. The CDR3 region has the DNA TGCAGCGTCCAGACACTTTTAGCTAACTATGGCTACACCTTC.

This clone was counted only a few times. This chain joins TRBV5-1 and TRBJ2-7; TRBD1 matches 8 bases. The germline gives CDR1 SGHRS, CDR2 YFSETQ. Trimming cost V 0 bases and J 3 bases; bases outside gene matches: 8. CDR3 length: 16 residues. This CDR3 reads CASSLEADRGGYEQYF. DNA of the CDR3: TGCGCCAGCAGCTTGGAGGCCGACAGGGGCGGCTACGAGCAGTACTTC.

This rearrangement joins TRBV5-1 to TRBJ2-1; possible D gene TRBD1, 5 bases. The V end was cut by 2 bases, the J end by 4 bases, with 7 bases between. This CDR3 has 13 residues. Looked up from germline, CDR1 is SGHRS and CDR2 is YFSETQ. The CDR3 is CASSFRVYNEQFF. CDR3 sequence (DNA): TGCGCCAGCAGCTTCAGGGTTTACAATGAGCAGTTCTTC.

The chain uses TRBV7-9 and TRBJ2-1; tentative D call: TRBD2 (7 bases). The V gene's germline CDR1 is SEHNR and CDR2 FQNEAQ (reference sequence). The CDR3 contains 17 residues. Between the trimmed V and J ends, which lost 3 bases and 8 bases, there was a span of 23 bases. The CDR3 loop is CASSFPPQGGEWYEQFF. The CDR3 DNA follows: TGTGCCAGCAGCTTCCCTCCTCAAGGGGGGGAGTGGTATGAGCAGTTCTTC.

The CDR3, as DNA: TGTGCCAGCAGCTTACAGGGGGGGCGGGGCCAAGAGACCCAGTACTTC. Translation gives CASSLQGGRGQETQYF. This chain connects TRBV11-2 to TRBJ2-5; either TRBD1 or TRBD2 may supply D (7 bases each). The CDR3 is made up of 16 amino acids. V was shortened by 2 bases and J by 1 base, with 14 bases between the two germline ends. Germline assignment: CDR1 SGHAT and CDR2 FQNNGV.

The rearrangement uses TRBV30 and TRBJ1-5; TRBD1 is a possible D gene (5 bases). Deletions cut 2 bases from V and 4 bases from J, with 9 bases between. Germline lookup yields CDR1 GTSNPN and CDR2 SVGIG (reference sequence). This CDR3 comprises 13 residues. CDR3 DNA sequence: TGTGCCTGGAGTTTACAGGAGAATCAGCCCCAGCATTTT. Amino acid sequence: CAWSLQENQPQHF.

The chain links TRBV30 to TRBJ1-2, with D unresolved. The CDR3 totals 11 residues. The V gene lost 1 base and the J gene lost 4 bases, with 4 bases spanning the gap. Germline CDR1 reads GTSNPN; CDR2 reads SVGIG (reference sequence). As DNA, the CDR3 is TGTGCCTGGAGTGACTCCTATGGCTACACCTTC. It encodes CAWSDSYGYTF.

J is TRBJ2-5 and V is TRBV11-2; 10 bases map to TRBD2. Germline CDR1 and CDR2: SGHAT and FQNNGV. There are 14 residues in the CDR3. After removal of 5 bases from V and 5 bases from J, the junction contained 5 bases not matched to a gene. DNA for the CDR3: TGTGCCAGCAGCGGACTAGCGGTGGGGGAGACCCAGTACTTC. The encoded protein is CASSGLAVGETQYF. Variable domain in full (rest from reference TRBV11-2 and TRBJ2-5): EAGVAQSPRYKIIEKRQSVAFWCNPISGHATLYWYQQILGQGPKLLIQFQNNGVVDDSQLPKDRFSAERLKGVDSTLKIQPAKLEDSAVYLCASSGLAVGETQYFGPGTRLLVL.

The chain carries TRBV29-1 and TRBJ2-7, with 8 bases aligning to TRBD1. The CDR3 has 13 residues. CDR1 and CDR2 (germline): SQVTM, ANQGSEA. The V gene end was trimmed by 4 bases and the J gene end by 2 bases; junction bases not matched to a gene: 4. CDR3 protein: CSVGSTGAYEQYF. The CDR3 bases are TGCAGCGTTGGGTCGACAGGGGCCTACGAGCAGTACTTC.

This clone was recorded once. The V call is TRBV6-5, the J call TRBJ1-2, with a possible D match to TRBD1 (6 bases). Germline V gives CDR1 MNHEY, CDR2 SVGAGI. CDR3 length: 13 amino acids. Trimming stripped 9 bases from V and 4 bases from J, with 15 bases between. The CDR3 region is CASTGRGSYGYTF. In DNA form, the CDR3 reads TGTGCCAGTACCGGAAGGGGGTCCTATGGCTACACCTTC.

The rearrangement uses TRBV7-6 and TRBJ1-6; D perhaps matches TRBD1 (6 bases). With 2 bases removed from V and 2 bases from J, the gap between germline ends came to 19 bases. The germline gives CDR1 SGHVS, CDR2 FNYEAQ. There are 19 residues in the CDR3. The CDR3 sequence: CASSLTAAGGSTYNSPLHF. The CDR3 bases are TGTGCCAGCAGCTTAACGGCGGCCGGGGGCAGCACCTATAATTCACCCCTCCACTTT. Looking up the rest from reference TRBV7-6 and TRBJ1-6 gives the full variable domain: GAGVSQSPRYKVTKRGQDVALRCDPISGHVSLYWYRQALGQGPEFLTYFNYEAQQDKSGLPNDRFSAERPEGSISTLTIQRTEQRDSAMYRCASSLTAAGGSTYNSPLHFGNGTRLTVT.

This rearrangement joins TRBV18 to TRBJ2-5; D may be TRBD2 (6 bases). CDR3 length: 16 amino acids. CDR1 KGHSH and CDR2 LQKENI come from the germline V gene. Trimming took off 0 bases at V and 5 bases at J, with 16 bases between the two ends. This chain's CDR3 is CASSPPLGTSGETQYF. The CDR3, as DNA: TGTGCCAGCTCACCACCGCTCGGGACCAGCGGGGAGACCCAGTACTTC.

J is TRBJ1-4 and V is TRBV2; unclear D gene. V was cut by 4 bases and J by 5 bases, with 11 bases left in between. This CDR3 has 14 amino acids. Per germline, CDR1 SNHLY and CDR2 FYNNEI. CDR3 DNA: TGTGCCAGCAGTGTCCTCAGCAACAATGAAAAACTGTTTTTT. This translates into CASSVLSNNEKLFF. The full variable domain, with the rest looked up from reference TRBV2 and TRBJ1-4, is EPEVTQTPSHQVTQMGQEVILRCVPISNHLYFYWYRQILGQKVEFLVSFYNNEISEKSEIFDDQFSVERPDGSNFTLKIRSTKLEDSAMYFCASSVLSNNEKLFFGSGTQLSVL.

The count of this clone is one. The genes are TRBV4-3 and TRBJ2-7; 9 bases map to TRBD1. In germline, CDR1 is LGHNA, CDR2 YSLEER. Germline trimming cut 0 bases from V and 6 bases from J; bases unmatched to any gene: 6. The CDR3 runs 15 residues. CDR3 sequence reads: CASSQETGTGSEQYF. The CDR3 coding sequence is TGCGCCAGCAGCCAAGAAACGGGGACAGGGAGCGAGCAGTACTTC.

The chain links TRBV7-8 to TRBJ1-5, with D perhaps matching TRBD1 (6 bases). Germline V gives CDR1 SGHVS, CDR2 FQNEAQ. This CDR3 contains 15 residues. V lost 3 bases to trimming and J lost 6 bases, with 15 bases between them. The CDR3 protein is CASSLQGSERQPQHF. The CDR3 nucleotides read TGTGCCAGCAGCTTGCAGGGGTCGGAGCGTCAGCCCCAGCATTTT.

In its sample, this clone was seen a few times. The chain uses TRBV9 and TRBJ1-2, with D unclear. This CDR3 region has 12 residues. Germline assignment: CDR1 SGDLS and CDR2 YYNGEE. V was shortened by 4 bases and J by 8 bases, with 12 bases between the two germline ends. In DNA form, the CDR3 reads TGTGCCAGCAGCTCGGAGGTGTGGGGCTACACCTTC. This gives the protein CASSSEVWGYTF.

The chain employs TRBV6-6 and TRBJ1-2; weak D call: TRBD1 (5 bases). V was clipped by 8 bases and J by 8 bases, with 15 bases between them. The germline V gene has CDR1 MNHNY and CDR2 SVGAGI (reference sequence). The CDR3 loop spans 12 amino acids. This CDR3 is CASEARAGGYTF. The CDR3 DNA reads as TGTGCCAGCGAGGCCAGGGCGGGGGGCTACACCTTC.

The chain carries TRBV27 and TRBJ2-7; TRBD1 agrees at 9 bases. This CDR3 has 16 amino acids. CDR1 is MNHEY, CDR2 SMNVEV, per germline (reference sequence). V lost 0 bases, J lost 0 bases, and 3 bases stayed unmatched. CDR3 region: CASSLSATGGSYEQYF. Here the CDR3 DNA reads TGTGCCAGCAGTTTATCGGCGACAGGGGGCTCCTACGAGCAGTACTTC.

J is TRBJ1-1 and V is TRBV19, with D perhaps TRBD1 (6 bases). Germline loops: CDR1 LNHDA, CDR2 SQIVND (reference sequence). The CDR3 spans 15 residues. The ends were cut back, 4 bases at V and 5 bases at J, with 17 bases in the middle. Here the CDR3 DNA reads TGTGCCAGTAGTACTAGGGAGGGGGTTCGGACTGAAGCTTTCTTT. Protein sequence: CASSTREGVRTEAFF.

The chain joins TRBV27 to TRBJ1-2, with a possible D match to TRBD1 (6 bases). In germline, CDR1 is MNHEY, CDR2 SMNVEV (reference sequence). V lost 9 bases and J 6 bases, leaving 23 bases between the germline ends. The CDR3 is made up of 15 amino acids. The CDR3, as DNA: TGTGCCAGTTATCCGGCGGGGAAGGGGGTGGATGGCTACACCTTC. It codes for CASYPAGKGVDGYTF.

The CDR3 sequence: CASSLGETGLFEKLFF. CDR3 DNA sequence: TGTGCCAGCAGCTTGGGGGAGACAGGCCTTTTTGAAAAACTGTTTTTT. The chain is built from TRBV11-2 and TRBJ1-4; a possible D gene is TRBD1 (6 bases). V shed 3 bases and J shed 7 bases, with 18 bases lying between them. The CDR3 totals 16 residues. Germline-derived CDR1 and CDR2 are SGHAT and FQNNGV.

The V and J genes are TRBV6-1 and TRBJ1-3; no definite D call. The germline CDR1 and CDR2 sequences are MNHNS and SASEGT. V was trimmed by 3 bases and J by 0 bases, leaving 6 bases between them. The CDR3 is made up of 14 amino acids. CDR3 sequence (DNA): TGTGCCAGCAGTGACCTTTACTCTGGAAACACCATATATTTT. Its protein is CASSDLYSGNTIYF.

This rearrangement joins TRBV30 to TRBJ1-2, with D possibly being TRBD1 (6 bases). This CDR3 region has 15 residues. V was pared by 0 bases and J by 1 base, with 12 bases between. CDR1 is GTSNPN and CDR2 is SVGIG in the germline V gene (reference sequence). CDR3 sequence: CAWSVGVQGNYGYTF. In DNA form, the CDR3 reads TGTGCCTGGAGTGTAGGGGTACAGGGTAACTATGGCTACACCTTC.

The table lists this clone with a few counts. V and J are TRBV7-3 and TRBJ2-2; TRBD1 might be the D (6 bases). V lost 4 bases and J 6 bases, leaving 9 bases between the germline ends. The CDR3 length is 13 residues. CDR1 SGHTA and CDR2 FQGTGA come from the germline V gene. DNA for the CDR3: TGTGCCAGCAGCTCTACAGGGTCCGGGGAGCTGTTTTTT. Translating it yields CASSSTGSGELFF. Full variable domain (missing parts from reference TRBV7-3 and TRBJ2-2): GAGVSQTPSNKVTEKGKYVELRCDPISGHTALYWYRQSLGQGPEFLIYFQGTGAADDSGLPNDRFFAVRPEGSVSTLKIQRTERGDSAVYLCASSSTGSGELFFGEGSRLTVL.

Here the CDR3 DNA reads TGTGCCAGCAGTTACTATAACAGGGGGAACACTGAAGCTTTCTTT. Encoded protein: CASSYYNRGNTEAFF. The rearrangement links TRBV6-5 to TRBJ1-1; TRBD1 aligns across 7 bases. Germline V gene lookup returns CDR1 MNHEY and CDR2 SVGAGI. Trimming at V came to 1 base and at J to 1 base, leaving 3 bases not matched to a gene. The CDR3 runs to 15 residues.

The chain carries TRBV6-4 and TRBJ1-6; 7 bases agree with TRBD1. The J segment lost 2 bases and the V segment lost 6 bases, leaving 4 bases of the junction unmatched. Germline CDR1 reads MRHNA; CDR2 reads SNTAGT. The CDR3 contains 15 residues. CDR3 sequence reads: CASRLQGTYNSPLHF. CDR3 sequence (DNA): TGTGCCAGCAGACTACAGGGGACCTATAATTCACCCCTCCACTTT.

This chain uses TRBV11-2 with TRBJ1-5, with a tentative D call TRBD1 (5 bases). CDR3 length: 14 amino acids. Trimming cost V 1 base and J 6 bases, with 10 bases left between them. Germline values: CDR1 SGHAT, CDR2 FQNNGV. CDR3 nucleotide sequence: TGTGCCAGCAGCTTAGCAGGGTCGGGTCAGCCCCAGCATTTT. The encoded protein is CASSLAGSGQPQHF.